This T cell receptor beta chain appears in the sequencing data of a study of T cell repertoires in cytomegalovirus infection. As for the study in general: It was the public TCR beta signatures that indicated both CMV infection and matching HLA type.

Broader study findings: CMV carriers having the relevant HLA were flagged by cumulative public TCR beta family frequency. The response measured ex vivo was dominated by TCR beta clonotypes (HLA-C-restricted and CMV-specific).

With respect to this clonotype: Its target is unknown.

Losses at the gene ends were 2 bases for V and 7 bases for J; bases not matched to a gene: 10. The CDR3 loop spans 17 amino acids. Germline loops: CDR1 LGHDT, CDR2 YNNKEL (reference sequence). TCRdb reprocessed the reads via MiXCR and lists one record per CDR3 protein. The data contain about 320,000 distinct CDR3 sequences, 9.5% of them singletons. The sequence was obtained from a human donor in good health (CMV status not recorded). Some clones in this sample may be carry-over from other donors' samples. Sequenced sample: PBMCs. This rearrangement joins TRBV3-1 to TRBJ2-7, with TRBD2 identical over 14 bases. CDR3 protein: CASSQSRPGTSGGEQYF. In DNA, the CDR3 is TGTGCCAGCAGCCAATCGCGACCCGGGACTAGCGGGGGAGAGCAGTACTTC.